These 18 T cell receptor beta chains were sequenced from one sample in a study of cytomegalovirus exposure and HLA in healthy donors. With 60 Vbeta and 13 Jbeta primers, the PCR was carried out. Profiling relied on immunoSEQ multiplex PCR, and the TCRdb table lists in-frame clones only, not all of them. The data show more than 95,000 clones, about four fifths seen once. Input material: PBMCs. The receptors here all came from a man aged 25 to 40 in good health and CMV-seronegative.

This chain links TRBV27 with TRBJ2-5; D is unresolved. The germline V and J ends were trimmed by 2 bases and 1 base, with 11 bases remaining between them. CDR3 length equals 15 residues. CDR1 and CDR2 from the germline V gene are MNHEY and SMNVEV (reference sequence). CDR3 bases: TGTGCCAGCAGTTTAAGGAGTCCTCTCCAAGAGACCCAGTACTTC. It specifies CASSLRSPLQETQYF.

This chain joins TRBV11-2 and TRBJ1-2; D gene ambiguous. The V end lost 0 bases, the J end lost 4 bases, and 9 bases lay between the germline ends. The length of the CDR3 is 14 residues. From germline, CDR1 is SGHAT and CDR2 FQNNGV. DNA for the CDR3: TGTGCCAGCAGCTTAGAACTAGGCCCCTATGGCTACACCTTC. This sequence encodes CASSLELGPYGYTF. The complete variable domain, with remaining parts taken from reference TRBV11-2 and TRBJ1-2, reads EAGVAQSPRYKIIEKRQSVAFWCNPISGHATLYWYQQILGQGPKLLIQFQNNGVVDDSQLPKDRFSAERLKGVDSTLKIQPAKLEDSAVYLCASSLELGPYGYTFGSGTRLTVV.

The chain employs TRBV7-6 and TRBJ2-7; D might be TRBD1 (5 bases). This CDR3 spans 18 amino acids. The V gene's germline CDR1 is SGHVS and CDR2 FNYEAQ. The V gene lost 1 base and the J gene lost 1 base, with 20 bases spanning the gap. The CDR3 DNA reads TGTGCCAGCAGCTTAGTTAAAATGCAGGGTGTTGGATCCTACGAGCAGTACTTC. Translated, it gives CASSLVKMQGVGSYEQYF.

This rearrangement joins TRBV2 to TRBJ2-2; 9 bases line up with TRBD1. This CDR3 is built from 16 residues. With 6 bases clipped from V and 9 bases from J, the junction kept 14 bases outside the gene matches. Germline V lookup: CDR1 SNHLY, CDR2 FYNNEI. This CDR3 reads CASRKEGQGLIRELFF. DNA of the CDR3: TGTGCCAGCAGGAAGGAGGGACAGGGTTTGATCAGGGAGCTGTTTTTT.

The rearrangement links TRBV30 to TRBJ2-5; unclear D gene. Germline lookup yields CDR1 GTSNPN and CDR2 SVGIG (reference sequence). CDR3 length equals 13 residues. Between the trimmed V and J ends, which lost 2 bases and 2 bases, there was a span of 9 bases. The CDR3 sequence: CAWSRDKQETQYF. CDR3 in DNA: TGTGCCTGGAGTCGAGACAAGCAAGAGACCCAGTACTTC. The entire variable domain, with the rest obtained from reference TRBV30 and TRBJ2-5, is as follows: SQTIHQWPATLVQPVGSPLSLECTVEGTSNPNLYWYRQAAGRGLQLLFYSVGIGQISSEVPQNLSASRPQDRQFILSSKKLLLSDSGFYLCAWSRDKQETQYFGPGTRLLVL.

The V call is TRBV10-3, the J call TRBJ2-2; tentative D call: TRBD1 (5 bases). CDR1 is ENHRY and CDR2 is SYGVKD in the germline V gene. V lost 6 bases and J lost 1, with 12 bases in between. The CDR3 length is 15 residues. The CDR3 DNA sequence: TGTGCCATCAGGGCACCGGACAAGAACACCGGGGAGCTGTTTTTT. The encoded protein is CAIRAPDKNTGELFF.

The chain combines TRBV7-2 with TRBJ2-1, with 8 bases that match TRBD2. The CDR3 extends over 14 amino acids. Germline trimming cut 5 bases from V and 5 bases from J; bases unmatched to any gene: 5. CDR1 and CDR2 from the germline V gene are SGHTA and FQGNSA. CDR3 sequence: CASSGTGGDNEQFF. CDR3 DNA sequence: TGTGCCAGCAGCGGGACGGGAGGGGACAATGAGCAGTTCTTC.

In this sample, this clone is medium-sized. The chain combines TRBV4-3 with TRBJ1-3; D is perhaps TRBD1 (5 bases). The CDR3 length is 14 residues. V was pared by 4 bases and J by 0 bases, with 7 bases between. Germline CDR1 LGHNA, CDR2 YSLEER. The chain's CDR3 is CASSLGGSGNTIYF. In nucleotides, the CDR3 is TGCGCCAGCAGCCTGGGGGGCTCTGGAAACACCATATATTTT.

This chain joins TRBV27 and TRBJ2-5; 11 bases match TRBD1. Losses at the gene ends were 5 bases for V and 4 bases for J; bases not matched to a gene: 12. The CDR3 contains 17 residues. CDR1 is MNHEY and CDR2 is SMNVEV in the germline V gene (reference sequence). The CDR3 DNA reads as TGTGCCAGCAGTCCGGTACGGGGACAGGGGGGGAGAGAGACCCAGTACTTC. It translates to CASSPVRGQGGRETQYF.

The chain couples TRBV28 to TRBJ2-1; D perhaps matches TRBD2 (6 bases). In germline, CDR1 is MDHEN, CDR2 SYDVKM. Trimming shortened V by 4 bases and J by 10 bases, and 20 bases separated the two germline ends. This CDR3 has 15 residues. In nucleotides, the CDR3 is TGTGCCAGCAGTTCGCCTTCGCAACTAGCAAGGGAGCAGTTCTTC. It specifies CASSSPSQLAREQFF.

The chain recombines TRBV6-1 with TRBJ1-5; TRBD1 matches 7 bases. The CDR3 is made up of 13 amino acids. V lost 6 bases, J lost 5 bases, and 4 bases stayed unmatched. Germline values: CDR1 MNHNS, CDR2 SASEGT. The CDR3 is CASRRDRDQPQHF. CDR3 bases: TGTGCCAGCAGGAGAGACAGGGATCAGCCCCAGCATTTT.

The V gene is TRBV30, the J gene TRBJ2-7, with 9 nucleotides matching TRBD1. V dropped 3 bases and J dropped 0; count of bases not matched to a gene: 3. Germline values: CDR1 GTSNPN, CDR2 SVGIG (reference sequence). CDR3 length equals 14 residues. CDR3 sequence (DNA): TGTGCCTGGAGCACGGGACAGGGCTCCTACGAGCAGTACTTC. This gives the protein CAWSTGQGSYEQYF.

This clone came up a few times. The rearrangement joins TRBV6-1 to TRBJ1-3; tentatively, D is TRBD1 (5 bases). The germline V and J ends were trimmed by 5 bases and 2 bases, with 10 bases remaining between them. The CDR3 extends over 14 amino acids. Germline V gene lookup returns CDR1 MNHNS and CDR2 SASEGT. Here the CDR3 DNA reads TGTGCCAGCAGTCCGACAGAGACTGGAAACACCATATATTTT. Its protein product is CASSPTETGNTIYF.

This clone was seen just once. The V gene is TRBV7-2, the J gene TRBJ1-5, with 12 nucleotides matching TRBD1. Germline assignment: CDR1 SGHTA and CDR2 FQGNSA. CDR3 length: 15 amino acids. Unmatched junction bases numbered 5, after V lost 5 bases and J lost 6 bases. The CDR3 DNA reads TGTGCCAGCAGCCCCGGGACAGGGGGCTTTCAGCCCCAGCATTTT. It codes for CASSPGTGGFQPQHF.

The chain couples TRBV10-1 to TRBJ2-7; TRBD1 is a possible D gene (6 bases). This CDR3 contains 14 residues. Germline V gene sequence: CDR1 WNHNN, CDR2 SYGVQD (reference sequence). V lost 6 bases and J lost 3, with 15 bases in between. The CDR3, as DNA: TGCGCCAGCAGACCCACAGGGTCCCGCTACGAGCAGTACTTC. It translates to CASRPTGSRYEQYF.

Regarding this clone: Mismatch with germline at one junction end may stem from a read error. V gene TRBV5-4 combines with J gene TRBJ2-7; no reliable D call. Germline CDR1 reads SGHNT; CDR2 reads YYREEE (reference sequence). This CDR3 comprises 11 residues. The CDR3 spells CASSLSSEQYF. DNA of the CDR3: TGTGCCAGCAGCTTGTCCTCCGAGCAGTACTTC.

This clone appeared a single time. This chain joins TRBV19 and TRBJ2-1, with 11 bases identical to TRBD2. The CDR3 contains 15 residues. From germline, CDR1 is LNHDA and CDR2 SQIVND (reference sequence). V shed 6 bases, J shed 8 bases, and the junction held 9 bases outside the gene matches. Written as DNA, the CDR3 is TGTGCCAGTAGGGTTCTTACTAGCGGGAGCGATGAGCAGTTCTTC. It is translated as CASRVLTSGSDEQFF.

About this clone itself: Without the conserved terminal phenylalanine or tryptophan, this CDR3 likely stems from a read error. The rearrangement joins TRBV5-1 to TRBJ1-1, with no clear D. V was shortened by 4 bases and J by 0 bases, with 28 bases between the two germline ends. Per germline, CDR1 SGHRS and CDR2 YFSETQ. CDR3 length equals 20 residues. CDR3 protein: CASSIPLGQSALTMNTEAFL. For the CDR3, the DNA is TGCGCCAGCAGCATACCCCTTGGGCAGTCAGCTTTAACCATGAACACTGAAGCTTTCCTT.